This T cell receptor (beta chain) was sequenced during a study of CD8 T cells in Susac syndrome. On the study more broadly: When their blood was taken, patients with Susac syndrome were therapy-naive, taking corticosteroids, or taking intravenous immunoglobulin alone.

Random hexamers were used to reverse transcribe an amount of about 0.45 to 1 ug RNA. The method of amplification for TCR beta CDR3 was immunoSEQ multiplex PCR, covering 54 Vbeta and 13 Jbeta. Each CDR3 protein gets one entry after TCRdb re-called the immunoSEQ multiplex PCR reads with MiXCR. The table lists 80,000 or so distinct CDR3 sequences, approximately 93% of them singletons, with 0.52% in the top ten. Overall study results and limits: Across the total CD8+ repertoires, around 15 Susac-specific public clones were detected, and across the CD8+ TEMRA repertoires, several such clones were detected.

Germline assignment: CDR1 SNHLY and CDR2 FYNNEI. V was trimmed by 4 bases and J by 2 bases, leaving 12 bases between them. The CDR3 consists of 14 residues. This clonotype was observed a single time. Its cognate antigen is unknown. The receptor was isolated from a human donor with Susac syndrome. The chain links TRBV2 to TRBJ2-7, with TRBD2 as a possible D gene (7 bases). The material sequenced was CD8+ T cells from PBMCs. In DNA, the CDR3 is TGTGCCAGCAGTGTAGGGGGGAGGGCCTACGAGCAGTACTTC. This gives the protein CASSVGGRAYEQYF.